Only a few counts were recorded for the clone carrying this T cell receptor beta chain. Its antigen is undetermined. The data belong to a study of response to subunit inactivated influenza vaccine. TCRdb independently ran MiXCR on the RT-PCR reads; one entry per CDR3 protein. Among about 650,000 distinct CDR3 sequences listed, about 15% were seen once. Regarding the study as a whole: Each seasonal influenza vaccination recruits few new T cells, the authors suggested.

The CDR3 consists of 19 residues. Per germline, CDR1 DFQATT and CDR2 SNEGSKA (reference sequence). V gave up 2 bases and J gave up 0 bases; unmatched junction bases: 11. The source was PBMCs from blood, collected around 15 days before vaccination. J is TRBJ2-3 and V is TRBV20-1; 13 positions agree with TRBD2. The clonotype comes from a man aged 50 to 59 who received an inactivated influenza vaccine. CDR3 DNA sequence: TGCAGTGCTAGACCCCTTGGACTAGCGGGGGCCTGGAGCACAGATACGCAGTATTTT. Encoded protein: CSARPLGLAGAWSTDTQYF.